This paragraph covers one T cell receptor beta chain sequence. Sequenced by immunoSEQ multiplex PCR; TCRdb stores in-frame clones only, minus some. Of 55,000 to 75,000 clones listed, over 85% are singletons. This record comes from a study of technical replicates of blood from a few donors. The CDR3 spans 14 residues. The germline V gene encodes CDR1 SQVTM and CDR2 ANQGSEA. V was pared by 2 bases and J by 9 bases, with 9 bases of the junction left unmatched. The V call is TRBV29-1, the J call TRBJ2-1, with TRBD1 matching 8 bases. The receptor comes from a human donor in good health. Some clones in this sample may be carry-over from other donors' samples. The sequencing input was PBMCs. The CDR3 reads CSVELVSTGVEQFF. The CDR3 nucleotides are TGCAGCGTTGAACTTGTGTCGACAGGGGTTGAGCAGTTCTTC.